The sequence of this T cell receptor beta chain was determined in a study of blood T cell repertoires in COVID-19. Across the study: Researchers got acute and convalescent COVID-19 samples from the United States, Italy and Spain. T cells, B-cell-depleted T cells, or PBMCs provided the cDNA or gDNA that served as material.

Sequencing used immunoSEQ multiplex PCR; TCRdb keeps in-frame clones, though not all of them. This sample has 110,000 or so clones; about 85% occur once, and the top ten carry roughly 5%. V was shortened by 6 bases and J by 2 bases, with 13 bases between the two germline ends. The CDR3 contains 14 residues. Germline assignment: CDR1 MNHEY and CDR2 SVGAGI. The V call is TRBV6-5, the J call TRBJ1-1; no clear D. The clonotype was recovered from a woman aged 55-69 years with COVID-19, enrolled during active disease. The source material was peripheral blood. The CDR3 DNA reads TGTGCCAGCAGCCCCGAACAGTTAAACACTGAAGCTTTCTTT. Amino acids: CASSPEQLNTEAFF.